This T cell receptor (beta chain) came from a study of blood T cell repertoires in COVID-19. Study in general: Acute and convalescent COVID-19 samples came from the United States, Italy and Spain. PBMCs, B-cell-depleted T cells, or T cells were the source of the cDNA or gDNA that made up the material.

CDR1 is KGHDR and CDR2 is SFDVKD in the germline V gene. V shed 4 bases and J 9 bases; nucleotides not matched to a gene: 8. The CDR3 has 14 residues. How the authors handled the data: Estimation of nucleated cell counts relied on the amplification of reference gene primers. Libraries were prepared by immunoSEQ multiplex PCR; TCRdb keeps only in-frame clonotypes and omits some of them. D and trimming were read from the DNA, whereas the V and J calls and clone size are those reported in that table. The sample shows 150,000 to 200,000 clones, around nine tenths of them seen only once. The chain has TRBV24-1 and TRBJ2-1, with TRBD2 identical over 7 bases. The source of this sequence is a man aged 18 to 35 with active or convalescent COVID-19. The sample consisted of peripheral blood. CDR3 nucleotides: TGTGCCACCAGTGAGCGGGAGCCATTGACTGAGCAGTTCTTC. Its protein product is CATSEREPLTEQFF.